This T cell receptor beta chain was identified during a study of shared clonotypes between healthy human individuals. Germline CDR1 MNHEY, CDR2 SVGAGI. Trimming removed 2 bases at V and 3 bases at J, with 14 bases between. There are 15 residues in the CDR3. Profiled with immunoSEQ multiplex PCR; TCRdb holds only in-frame clones, not every one. Of under 1,100,000 clones in the sample, around three quarters were seen once. In regard to this clone: No antigen is known for it.

Adult Caucasians living in Nashville, Tennessee made up all of the donors. General observations from the study: Limited genetic and exposure-history diversity came from having few donors.

The chain links TRBV6-5 to TRBJ2-7, with D possibly called TRBD1 or TRBD2 (5 bases each). The sequence was collected from a man between 18 and 35 years old in good health. Some clones in this sample may be carry-over from other donors' samples. Sample: memory CD4+ T cells from PBMCs. As for subset: CD45RA-negative fraction. CDR3 in DNA: TGTGCCAGCAGTTACAGGGACCTGGCGGGCTACGAGCAGTACTTC. Translated: CASSYRDLAGYEQYF.